The clone carrying this TCR beta chain was observed a handful of times. A second about 6 to 12 cycle PCR used barcoded and J-beta primers. TCRdb ran MiXCR on the 5' RACE reads and lists one entry per CDR3 protein. The sample includes 1 million or so distinct CDR3 sequences, approximately 25% of them seen just once. This entry comes from a study of blood T cells in healthy people across ages. V shed 6 bases and J 3 bases; nucleotides not matched to a gene: 11. The V gene's germline CDR1 is SQVTM and CDR2 ANQGSEA. This CDR3 comprises 14 residues. Each sample yielded at least 6 million isolated PBMCs. The same specimen was also included in a second study, on T cells of mothers and their children. That source adds: A few healthy Caucasian mothers and their six children donated. Maternal samples each gave over 9.5 million TCR beta CDR3 reads, and child samples several million each. Related mother-child pairs shared marginally more repertoire than unrelated pairs, though not significantly.

The TCR comes from a girl aged 2-10 years in good health. The specimen was blood. The chain joins TRBV29-1 to TRBJ2-7, with 7 bases identical to TRBD1. The CDR3 DNA reads TGCAGCGTCGGGACCCGGGACAGATTCTACGAGCAGTACTTC. It codes for CSVGTRDRFYEQYF.